These 27 T cell receptor beta chains came from one sample sequenced in a study of T-cell memory formation after mild COVID-19. MiXCR, run by TCRdb on the 5' RACE reads, gives a single entry per CDR3 protein. The sample yields a few hundred thousand distinct CDR3 sequences, about a sixth seen once. Sequencing was done on a sample of PBMCs or a T cell subset sorted from them (not recorded which). The receptor set was obtained from a man aged 18 to 30 who had mild COVID-19 (a few samples of this study predate the infection). Cell type and time point are not known.

This clonotype has more than one count but fewer than ten. The chain has TRBV18 and TRBJ2-7, with D perhaps matching TRBD2 (6 bases). The CDR3 consists of 16 residues. Deletions cut 2 bases from V and 6 bases from J, with 20 bases between. CDR1 KGHSH and CDR2 LQKENI come from the germline V gene. CDR3 in amino acids: CASSPGGGEYWVEQYF. The CDR3 nucleotides read TGTGCCAGCTCACCAGGGGGAGGAGAGTATTGGGTCGAGCAGTACTTC.

The chain combines TRBV11-2 with TRBJ1-2; a weak D match, TRBD1 (5 bases). V was pared by 4 bases and J by 0 bases, with 9 bases between. CDR1 is SGHAT, CDR2 FQNNGV, per germline. The CDR3 spans 14 residues. CDR3 residues: CASSSARANYGYTF. For the CDR3, the DNA is TGTGCCAGCAGCTCAGCCAGGGCTAACTATGGCTACACCTTC.

This clonotype was counted a few times. The gene calls are TRBV20-1 and TRBJ2-1, with 9 bases fitting TRBD2. V shed 0 bases and J 2 bases; nucleotides not matched to a gene: 5. The CDR3 spans 16 residues. CDR1 is DFQATT and CDR2 is SNEGSKA in the germline V gene (reference sequence). The CDR3 bases are TGCAGTGCTAGAGACTCCCAGCGGGGGGCCTACAATGAGCAGTTCTTC. The encoded protein is CSARDSQRGAYNEQFF.

V gene TRBV7-3 combines with J gene TRBJ1-1, with TRBD1 identical over 9 bases. V lost 1 base to trimming and J lost 7 bases; unmatched junction nucleotides: 19. CDR1 is SGHTA, CDR2 FQGTGA, per germline. This CDR3 is built from 19 residues. The CDR3 reads CASSLKALSGTGRALEAFF. The CDR3 bases are TGTGCCAGCAGCTTAAAAGCTTTGTCGGGGACAGGGAGAGCGCTTGAAGCTTTCTTT.

V usage is TRBV7-2 and J usage is TRBJ1-1; the D gene is possibly TRBD1 (5 bases). The CDR3 runs 15 residues. Trimming cost V 5 bases and J 4 bases, with 17 bases left between them. Germline V gene sequence: CDR1 SGHTA, CDR2 FQGNSA. In DNA, the CDR3 is TGTGCCAGCAGCCAGGCAGGGTTGGTGGTCACTGAAGCTTTCTTT. Protein: CASSQAGLVVTEAFF.

This clonotype was counted a few times. The chain carries TRBV3-1 and TRBJ2-5, with 7 bases lining up with TRBD1. V was pared by 9 bases and J by 5 bases, with 9 bases of the junction left unmatched. The CDR3 runs 13 residues. Germline values: CDR1 LGHDT, CDR2 YNNKEL (reference sequence). In DNA, the CDR3 is TGTGCCAGTGGCGACAGGGTCCGGGAGACCCAGTACTTC. The encoded protein is CASGDRVRETQYF.

This clonotype was seen a few times. This chain connects TRBV27 to TRBJ2-1; possible D gene TRBD2, 6 bases. The CDR3 loop spans 19 amino acids. Trimming cost V 5 bases and J 0 bases, with 23 bases left between them. The germline V gene encodes CDR1 MNHEY and CDR2 SMNVEV (reference sequence). The CDR3, as DNA: TGTGCCAGCAGTCCGAACTCCAACCGGGGGAGGAGCTCCTACAATGAGCAGTTCTTC. Amino acid sequence: CASSPNSNRGRSSYNEQFF.

The J gene is TRBJ1-4, the V gene TRBV20-1, with 10 bases fitting TRBD1. V gave up 5 bases and J gave up 8 bases; unmatched junction bases: 5. Per germline, CDR1 DFQATT and CDR2 SNEGSKA (reference sequence). The CDR3 is made up of 13 amino acids. The CDR3, as DNA: TGCAGTGCTGCTGACAGGGGGCGGGAAAAACTGTTTTTT. Residues: CSAADRGREKLFF.

The sample holds a few counts of this clonotype. In DNA, the CDR3 is TGTGCCAGCAGCGGGACAGGGTCTAACACCGGGGAGCTGTTTTTT. Translating it yields CASSGTGSNTGELFF. The gene calls are TRBV6-4 and TRBJ2-2; 9 nucleotides match TRBD1. V was clipped by 6 bases and J by 2 bases; unmatched bases: 4. Germline V gene data show CDR1 as MRHNA and CDR2 as SNTAGT. The CDR3 has 15 amino acids.

The rearrangement links TRBV19 to TRBJ1-1, with 9 positions matching TRBD1. The junction had 19 bases not matched to a gene; V was cut back by 7 bases and J by 10 bases. Germline values: CDR1 LNHDA, CDR2 SQIVND (reference sequence). CDR3 length: 16 amino acids. CDR3 loop: CASIGTGSRVSGGAFF. CDR3 DNA sequence: TGTGCCAGTATCGGGACAGGGTCTCGAGTATCAGGGGGAGCTTTCTTT.

The V gene is TRBV6-2 or TRBV6-3, the J gene TRBJ2-7, with D possibly being TRBD1 or TRBD2 (6 bases each). This CDR3 is built from 15 residues. Between the trimmed V and J ends, which lost 7 bases and 3 bases, there was a span of 19 bases. CDR1 is MNHEY and CDR2 is SVGEGT in the germline V gene. The CDR3 bases are TGTGCCAGCACCTCCCGCGGGACCAGGGGCTACGAGCAGTACGTC. As protein: CASTSRGTRGYEQYV.

The chain combines TRBV20-1 with TRBJ1-1; 8 nucleotides agree with TRBD1. The junction had 12 bases not matched to a gene; V was cut back by 2 bases and J by 4 bases. The CDR3 is made up of 16 amino acids. CDR1 and CDR2 from the germline V gene are DFQATT and SNEGSKA (reference sequence). The CDR3 region is CSARRVNYRGFTEAFF. In nucleotides, the CDR3 is TGCAGTGCTAGACGTGTCAATTACAGGGGGTTCACTGAAGCTTTCTTT.

This clonotype was seen more than once but under ten times. V gene TRBV12-3 or TRBV12-4 combines with J gene TRBJ2-1; D gene uncertain. CDR3 length equals 11 residues. V lost 6 bases to trimming and J lost 8 bases, with 8 bases between them. The CDR3 here is CASRRVDEQFF. The CDR3 DNA reads TGTGCCAGCAGACGAGTCGATGAGCAGTTCTTC.

This clonotype appeared a few times. The chain combines TRBV5-1 with TRBJ2-5; D gene uncertain. The ends were cut back, 4 bases at V and 2 bases at J, with 12 bases in the middle. The CDR3 covers 14 residues. Germline V gives CDR1 SGHRS, CDR2 YFSETQ. The CDR3 spells CASSLVAFQETQYF. DNA for the CDR3: TGCGCCAGCAGCCTCGTAGCTTTTCAAGAGACCCAGTACTTC. Looking up the rest from reference TRBV5-1 and TRBJ2-5 gives the full variable domain: KAGVTQTPRYLIKTRGQQVTLSCSPISGHRSVSWYQQTPGQGLQFLFEYFSETQRNKGNFPGRFSGRQFSNSRSEMNVSTLELGDSALYLCASSLVAFQETQYFGPGTRLLVL.

V is TRBV6-6 and J is TRBJ1-5; D gene uncertain. Germline CDR1 MNHNY, CDR2 SVGAGI (reference sequence). CDR3 length: 14 amino acids. V gave up 7 bases and J gave up 5 bases, with 15 bases separating them. The CDR3, as DNA: TGTGCCAGCACCCGGGCCCAACCAGATCAGCCCCAGCATTTT. It specifies CASTRAQPDQPQHF.

V is TRBV20-1 and J is TRBJ2-3; 8 bases agree with TRBD2. J lost 1 base, V lost 6 bases, and 9 bases had no gene match. The CDR3 covers 15 residues. The V gene's germline CDR1 is DFQATT and CDR2 SNEGSKA (reference sequence). The CDR3, as DNA: TGCAGTGCAGACCCGGGGGGGGTAGGCACAGATACGCAGTATTTT. Its translation is CSADPGGVGTDTQYF.

CDR3: CASSHLGQGTNTGELFF. The CDR3 nucleotides are TGCGCCAGCAGCCATTTGGGACAGGGGACGAACACCGGGGAGCTGTTTTTT. The chain has TRBV4-1 and TRBJ2-2, with 10 bases matching TRBD1. The junction had 4 bases not matched to a gene; V was cut back by 3 bases and J by 0 bases. This CDR3 has 17 residues. Germline V CDR1 and CDR2: MGHRA, YSYEKL.

This clonotype was observed a few times. The chain has TRBV7-6 and TRBJ1-3; D gene uncertain. V dropped 5 bases and J dropped 4 bases, with 18 bases sitting between them. Looked up from germline, CDR1 is SGHVS and CDR2 is FNYEAQ. The CDR3 is 16 residues long. DNA for the CDR3: TGTGCCAGCAGCCCGTTTGGGGTCGACGAGGGAAACACCATATATTTT. Translation: CASSPFGVDEGNTIYF.

This clonotype was seen only a few times. This sequence joins TRBV27 and TRBJ2-5; D perhaps matches TRBD2 (5 bases). The CDR3 has 14 amino acids. CDR1 is MNHEY, CDR2 SMNVEV, per germline (reference sequence). Trimming cost V 5 bases and J 2 bases, with 12 bases left between them. The CDR3 sequence: CASSPGLIQETQYF. CDR3 nucleotides: TGTGCCAGCAGTCCTGGACTGATACAAGAGACCCAGTACTTC.

This clonotype was seen at least ten times. The CDR3 DNA reads TGTGCCAGCTCACCAGGGCAGGGAAGCCCCTACGAGCAGTACTTC. It yields the protein CASSPGQGSPYEQYF. V is TRBV18 and J is TRBJ2-7, with D perhaps matching TRBD1 (5 bases). V was trimmed by 2 bases and J by 2 bases, leaving 13 bases between them. This CDR3 has 15 residues. CDR1 is KGHSH, CDR2 LQKENI, per germline.

This clonotype was seen a handful of times. V usage is TRBV15 and J usage is TRBJ1-2; no clear D gene. The CDR3 has 12 residues. V shed 3 bases and J shed 8 bases, with 10 bases lying between them. The germline V gene has CDR1 LNHNV and CDR2 YYDKDF (reference sequence). The CDR3 region is CATSSSGRGYTF. The CDR3 DNA is TGTGCCACCAGCAGTTCAGGAAGAGGCTACACCTTC.

This clonotype has a handful of counts. The CDR3 region is CATSDLPGSEAFF. In nucleotides, the CDR3 is TGTGCCACCAGTGATTTACCGGGATCTGAAGCTTTCTTT. The chain employs TRBV24-1 and TRBJ1-1; D gene ambiguous. Germline V gives CDR1 KGHDR, CDR2 SFDVKD. This CDR3 spans 13 amino acids. V shed 1 base and J shed 6 bases, with 8 bases lying between them.

J is TRBJ2-7 and V is TRBV18; a possible D gene is TRBD2 (5 bases). The CDR3 spans 14 residues. Trimming shortened V by 6 bases and J by 1 base, and 13 bases separated the two germline ends. The germline CDR1 and CDR2 sequences are KGHSH and LQKENI. The CDR3 DNA sequence: TGTGCCAGCTCGCGGACTGGCCGGTCCTACGAGCAGTACTTC. This translates into CASSRTGRSYEQYF. Together with reference TRBV18 and TRBJ2-7, the CDR3 gives the full variable domain: NAGVMQNPRHLVRRRGQEARLRCSPMKGHSHVYWYRQLPEEGLKFMVYLQKENIIDESGMPKERFSAEFPKEGPSILRIQQVVRGDSAAYFCASSRTGRSYEQYFGPGTRLTVT.

This clonotype has a handful of counts. The V gene is TRBV7-2, the J gene TRBJ2-1, with 9 bases fitting TRBD2. This CDR3 comprises 15 residues. V gave up 1 base and J gave up 4 bases; unmatched junction bases: 2. CDR1 and CDR2 (germline): SGHTA, FQGNSA. The DNA of the CDR3 is TGTGCCAGCAGCTTAGTGCGGGGGGGTTACAATGAGCAGTTCTTC. Its protein product is CASSLVRGGYNEQFF.

This chain joins TRBV28 and TRBJ2-5; TRBD2 matches at 7 bases. Per the germline V gene, CDR1 is MDHEN and CDR2 is SYDVKM. The length of the CDR3 is 11 residues. The junction had 2 bases not matched to a gene; V was cut back by 6 bases and J by 7 bases. The CDR3 DNA reads as TGTGCCAGCAGCGGGGAGGGGACCCAGTACTTC. Translated: CASSGEGTQYF.

This chain connects TRBV7-9 to TRBJ2-7; D is perhaps TRBD2 (5 bases). Trimming shortened V by 5 bases and J by 0 bases, and 14 bases separated the two germline ends. The CDR3 extends over 15 amino acids. CDR1 is SEHNR and CDR2 is FQNEAQ in the germline V gene (reference sequence). CDR3 coding DNA: TGTGCCAGCAGCCACGGACTTCTTTTCTCCTACGAGCAGTACGTC. Translation: CASSHGLLFSYEQYV.

The chain combines TRBV7-9 with TRBJ2-3; weak D call: TRBD2 (6 bases). Trimming removed 5 bases from V and 2 bases from J, with 11 bases in between. The CDR3 consists of 14 residues. Germline values: CDR1 SEHNR, CDR2 FQNEAQ (reference sequence). CDR3 sequence reads: CASSVGGTTDTQYF. DNA for the CDR3: TGTGCCAGCAGCGTGGGCGGGACCACAGATACGCAGTATTTT.